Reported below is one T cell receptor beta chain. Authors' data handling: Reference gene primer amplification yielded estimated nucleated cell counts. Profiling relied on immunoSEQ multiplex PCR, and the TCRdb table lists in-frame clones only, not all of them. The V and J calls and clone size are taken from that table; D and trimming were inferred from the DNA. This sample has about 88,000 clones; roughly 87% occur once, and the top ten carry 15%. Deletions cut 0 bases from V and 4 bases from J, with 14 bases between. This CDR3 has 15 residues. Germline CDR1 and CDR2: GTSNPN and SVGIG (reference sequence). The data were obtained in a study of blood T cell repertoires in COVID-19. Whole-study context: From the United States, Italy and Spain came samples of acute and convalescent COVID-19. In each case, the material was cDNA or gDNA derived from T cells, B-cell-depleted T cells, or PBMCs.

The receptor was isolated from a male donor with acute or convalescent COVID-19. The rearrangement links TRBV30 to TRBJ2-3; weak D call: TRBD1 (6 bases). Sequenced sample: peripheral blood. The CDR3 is CAWSVPPQGSDTQYF. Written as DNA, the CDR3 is TGTGCCTGGAGTGTACCCCCCCAGGGGTCAGATACGCAGTATTTT.